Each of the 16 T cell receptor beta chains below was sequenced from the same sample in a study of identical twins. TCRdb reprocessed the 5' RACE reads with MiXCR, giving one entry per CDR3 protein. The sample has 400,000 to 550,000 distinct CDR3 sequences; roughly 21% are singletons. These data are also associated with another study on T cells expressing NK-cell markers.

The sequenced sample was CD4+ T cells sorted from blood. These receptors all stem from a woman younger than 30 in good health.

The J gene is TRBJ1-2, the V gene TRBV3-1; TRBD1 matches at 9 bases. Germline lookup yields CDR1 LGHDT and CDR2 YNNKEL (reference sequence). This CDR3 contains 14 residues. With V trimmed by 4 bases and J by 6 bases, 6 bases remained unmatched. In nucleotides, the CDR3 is TGTGCCAGCAGCCTCTACAGGGGGCAACATGGCTACACCTTC. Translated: CASSLYRGQHGYTF.

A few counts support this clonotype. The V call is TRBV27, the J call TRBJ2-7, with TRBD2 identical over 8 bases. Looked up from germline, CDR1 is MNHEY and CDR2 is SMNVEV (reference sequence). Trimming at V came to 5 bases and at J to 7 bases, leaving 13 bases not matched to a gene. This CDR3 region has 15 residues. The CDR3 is CASSPPGLVGREQYF. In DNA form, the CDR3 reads TGTGCCAGCAGTCCCCCGGGACTAGTGGGTAGGGAGCAGTACTTC.

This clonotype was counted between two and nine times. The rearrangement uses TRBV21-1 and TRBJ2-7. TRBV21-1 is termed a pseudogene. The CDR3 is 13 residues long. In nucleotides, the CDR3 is TGTGCCAGCAGCAAAGAGCGAATTGAAGAGCAGTACTTC. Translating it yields CASSKERIEEQYF.

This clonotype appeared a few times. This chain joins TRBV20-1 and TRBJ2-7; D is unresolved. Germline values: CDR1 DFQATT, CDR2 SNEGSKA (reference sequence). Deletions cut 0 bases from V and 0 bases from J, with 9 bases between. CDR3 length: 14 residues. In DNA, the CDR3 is TGCAGTGCTAGAGATGCGGCTAGCTCCTACGAGCAGTACTTC. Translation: CSARDAASSYEQYF.

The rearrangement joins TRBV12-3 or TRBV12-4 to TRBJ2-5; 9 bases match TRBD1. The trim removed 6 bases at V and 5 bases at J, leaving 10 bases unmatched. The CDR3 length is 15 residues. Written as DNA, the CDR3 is TGTGCCAGCAGCCCCACAGGGGGCGCGTGGGAGACCCAGTACTTC. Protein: CASSPTGGAWETQYF.

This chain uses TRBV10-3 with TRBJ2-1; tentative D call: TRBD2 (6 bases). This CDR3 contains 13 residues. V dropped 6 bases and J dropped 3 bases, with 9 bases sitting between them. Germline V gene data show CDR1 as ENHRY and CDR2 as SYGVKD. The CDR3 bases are TGTGCCATCAGAGGGGAGGACTACAATGAGCAGTTCTTC. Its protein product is CAIRGEDYNEQFF.

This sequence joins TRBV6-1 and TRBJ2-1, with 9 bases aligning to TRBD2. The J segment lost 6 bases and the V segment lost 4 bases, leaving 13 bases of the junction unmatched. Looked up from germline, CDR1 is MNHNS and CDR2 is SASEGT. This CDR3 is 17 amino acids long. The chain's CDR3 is CASSARKLAGAANEQFF. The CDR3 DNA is TGTGCCAGCAGTGCACGAAAGTTAGCGGGAGCAGCCAATGAGCAGTTCTTC.

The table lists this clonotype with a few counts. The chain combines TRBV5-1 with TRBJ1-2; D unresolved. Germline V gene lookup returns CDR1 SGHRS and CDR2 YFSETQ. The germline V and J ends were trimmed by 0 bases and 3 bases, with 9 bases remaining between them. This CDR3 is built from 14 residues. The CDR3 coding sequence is TGCGCCAGCAGCTTGGATGTCGACTACTATGGCTACACCTTC. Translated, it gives CASSLDVDYYGYTF. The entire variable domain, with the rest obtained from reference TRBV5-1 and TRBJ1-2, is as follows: KAGVTQTPRYLIKTRGQQVTLSCSPISGHRSVSWYQQTPGQGLQFLFEYFSETQRNKGNFPGRFSGRQFSNSRSEMNVSTLELGDSALYLCASSLDVDYYGYTFGSGTRLTVV.

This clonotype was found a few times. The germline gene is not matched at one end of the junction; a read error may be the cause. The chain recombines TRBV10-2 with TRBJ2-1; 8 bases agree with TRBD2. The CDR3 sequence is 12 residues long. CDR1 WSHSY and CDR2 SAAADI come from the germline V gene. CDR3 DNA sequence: TGCGCCAGCTCAGGGGACTTTCCGGGGGGGATCTTC. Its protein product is CASSGDFPGGIF.

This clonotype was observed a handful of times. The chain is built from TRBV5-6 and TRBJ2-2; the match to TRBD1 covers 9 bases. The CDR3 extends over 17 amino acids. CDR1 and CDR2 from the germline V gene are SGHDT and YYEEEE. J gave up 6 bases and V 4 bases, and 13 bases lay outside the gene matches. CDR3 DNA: TGTGCCAGCAGCCCACAGGGGGGACAGGGATTATCCGGGGAGCTGTTTTTT. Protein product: CASSPQGGQGLSGELFF.

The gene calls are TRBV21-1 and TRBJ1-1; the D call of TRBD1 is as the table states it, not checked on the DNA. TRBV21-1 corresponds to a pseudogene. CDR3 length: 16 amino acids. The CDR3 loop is CASSKAPGSRGTEAFF. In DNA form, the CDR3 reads TGTGCCAGCAGCAAAGCGCCGGGGTCGCGAGGCACTGAAGCTTTCTTT.

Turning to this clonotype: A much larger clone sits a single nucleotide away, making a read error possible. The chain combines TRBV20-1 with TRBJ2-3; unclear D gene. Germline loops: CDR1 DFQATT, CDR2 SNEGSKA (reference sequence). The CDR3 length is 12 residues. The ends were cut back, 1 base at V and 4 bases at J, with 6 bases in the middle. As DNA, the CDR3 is TGCAGTGCTAGAGCGGTGGCAGATACGCAGTATTTT. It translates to CSARAVADTQYF.

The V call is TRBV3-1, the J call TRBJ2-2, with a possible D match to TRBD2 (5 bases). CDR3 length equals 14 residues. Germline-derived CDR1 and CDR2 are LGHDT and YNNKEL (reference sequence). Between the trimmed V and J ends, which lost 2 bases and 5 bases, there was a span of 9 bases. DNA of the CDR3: TGTGCCAGCAGCCAATCGCCGGGGACCGGGGAGCTGTTTTTT. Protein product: CASSQSPGTGELFF. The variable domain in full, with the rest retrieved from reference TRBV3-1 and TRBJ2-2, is DTAVSQTPKYLVTQMGNDKSIKCEQNLGHDTMYWYKQDSKKFLKIMFSYNNKELIINETVPNRFSPKSPDKAHLNLHINSLELGDSAVYFCASSQSPGTGELFFGEGSRLTVL.

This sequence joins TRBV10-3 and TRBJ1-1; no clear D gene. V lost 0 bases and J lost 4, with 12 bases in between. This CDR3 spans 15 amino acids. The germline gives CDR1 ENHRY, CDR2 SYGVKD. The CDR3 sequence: CAISESIQSATEAFF. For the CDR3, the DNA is TGTGCCATCAGTGAGTCGATTCAGAGCGCCACTGAAGCTTTCTTT.

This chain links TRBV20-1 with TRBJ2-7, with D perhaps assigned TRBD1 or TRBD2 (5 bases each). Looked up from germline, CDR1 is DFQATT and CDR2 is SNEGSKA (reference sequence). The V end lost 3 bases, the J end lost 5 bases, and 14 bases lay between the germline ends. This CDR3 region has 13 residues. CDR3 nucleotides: TGCAGTGCTAGGAATCCAGGGACCCACGAGCAGTACTTC. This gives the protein CSARNPGTHEQYF.

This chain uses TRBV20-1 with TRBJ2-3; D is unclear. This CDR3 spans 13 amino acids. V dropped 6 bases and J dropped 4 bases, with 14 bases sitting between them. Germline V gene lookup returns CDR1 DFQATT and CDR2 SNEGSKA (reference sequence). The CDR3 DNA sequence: TGCAGTGCCCGATCAGTCGGCGCAGATACGCAGTATTTT. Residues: CSARSVGADTQYF.